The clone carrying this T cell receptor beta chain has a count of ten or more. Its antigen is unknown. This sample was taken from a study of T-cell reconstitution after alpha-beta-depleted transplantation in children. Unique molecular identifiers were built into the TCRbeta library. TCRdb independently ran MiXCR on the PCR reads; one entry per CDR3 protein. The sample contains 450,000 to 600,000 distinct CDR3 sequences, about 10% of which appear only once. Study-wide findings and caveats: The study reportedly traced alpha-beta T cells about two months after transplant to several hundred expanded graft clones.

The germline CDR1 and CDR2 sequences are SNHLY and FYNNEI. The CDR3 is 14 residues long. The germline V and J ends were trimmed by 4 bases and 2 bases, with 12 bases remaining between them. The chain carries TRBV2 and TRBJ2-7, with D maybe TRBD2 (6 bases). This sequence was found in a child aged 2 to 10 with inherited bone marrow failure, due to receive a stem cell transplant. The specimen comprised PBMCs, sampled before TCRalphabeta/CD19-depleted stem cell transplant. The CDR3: CASSAYAGTYEQYF. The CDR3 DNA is TGTGCCAGCAGTGCTTACGCGGGAACCTACGAGCAGTACTTC.